These 32 T cell receptor beta chains originate from one sample sequenced in a study of T-cell memory formation after mild COVID-19. Using its own MiXCR run on the 5' RACE reads, TCRdb lists one record per CDR3 protein. The table records 34,000 or so distinct CDR3 sequences, 7.7% of them present only once. The material sequenced was PBMCs or a T cell subset sorted from them (not recorded which). Receptors were obtained from a man aged 18 to 30 who had mild COVID-19 (a few samples of this study predate the infection). Cell type and time point are not known.

The table lists this clonotype with many counts. The chain carries TRBV2 and TRBJ1-1; 8 bases fit TRBD1. Germline V gives CDR1 SNHLY, CDR2 FYNNEI. The V segment lost 5 bases and the J segment 5 bases; nucleotides outside the gene matches: 10. The CDR3 contains 15 residues. This CDR3 is CASSLFGQGGTEAFF. The CDR3 nucleotides read TGTGCCAGCAGTCTTTTCGGACAGGGTGGTACTGAAGCTTTCTTT.

This clonotype was picked up a small number of times. At one of its ends the junction is not consistent with the germline gene, which may arise from a read error. This sequence joins TRBV29-1 and TRBJ1-2, with TRBD1 as a possible D gene (5 bases). The germline V gene encodes CDR1 SQVTM and CDR2 ANQGSEA. The CDR3 has 11 residues. DNA of the CDR3: TGCAGCGGTGAAGACGGGGGAGGCTACACCTTC. This translates into CSGEDGGGYTF.

The rearrangement joins TRBV10-3 to TRBJ1-1; possibly TRBD1 for D (6 bases). Trimming removed 0 bases at V and 4 bases at J, with 15 bases between. Per the germline V gene, CDR1 is ENHRY and CDR2 is SYGVKD. The CDR3 contains 16 residues. CDR3 coding DNA: TGTGCCATCAGTGAGTCCCGGACAGCGGGCGGCACTGAAGCTTTCTTT. Translating gives CAISESRTAGGTEAFF.

There are many counts of this clonotype. This chain links TRBV7-2 with TRBJ1-6; D remains unclear. The CDR3 covers 15 residues. Germline V gene data show CDR1 as SGHTA and CDR2 as FQGNSA. V shed 7 bases and J shed 5 bases, with 15 bases lying between them. The CDR3 loop is CASTRRAVDNSPLHF. The CDR3 coding sequence is TGTGCCAGCACTCGGAGGGCAGTTGATAATTCACCCCTCCACTTT.

The sample holds many counts of this clonotype. This chain joins TRBV12-3 or TRBV12-4 and TRBJ1-2; D is perhaps TRBD1 (5 bases). The CDR3 length is 13 residues. Trimming shortened V by 1 base and J by 5 bases, and 8 bases separated the two germline ends. In nucleotides, the CDR3 is TGTGCCAGCAGTTTAGGGCAGGGTTATGGCTACACCTTC. It encodes CASSLGQGYGYTF.

There are many counts of this clonotype. The chain combines TRBV6-2 or TRBV6-3 with TRBJ2-2; D remains unclear. Trimming cost V 2 bases and J 3 bases, with 4 bases left between them. Germline loops: CDR1 MNHEY, CDR2 SVGEGT. This CDR3 is 13 amino acids long. The CDR3 nucleotides are TGTGCCAGCAGTTACACAGACACCGGGGAGCTGTTTTTT. It yields the protein CASSYTDTGELFF.

Many counts were recorded for this clonotype. CDR3 coding DNA: TGCGCCAGCAGCTTCACGAGCGGGGGGGCCGATGAGCAGTTCTTC. Its translation is CASSFTSGGADEQFF. This chain joins TRBV5-1 and TRBJ2-1; 10 positions match TRBD2. The CDR3 is made up of 15 amino acids. Per germline, CDR1 SGHRS and CDR2 YFSETQ. With V trimmed by 2 bases and J by 8 bases, 7 bases remained unmatched.

By share, this clonotype ranks as medium-sized. This chain connects TRBV4-1 to TRBJ1-1; the D gene is possibly TRBD1 (5 bases). CDR3 size: 15 residues. Trimming pared 4 bases from V and 1 base from J, leaving 13 bases between. CDR1 is MGHRA, CDR2 YSYEKL, per germline. CDR3 residues: CASSLMAQENTEAFF. The CDR3 DNA reads TGCGCCAGCAGCCTTATGGCACAGGAGAACACTGAAGCTTTCTTT.

This clonotype showed up many times. V usage is TRBV9 and J usage is TRBJ2-3, with 8 bases matching TRBD1. Germline values: CDR1 SGDLS, CDR2 YYNGEE. The CDR3 is 16 residues long. Trimming removed 4 bases from V and 4 bases from J; junction bases left unmatched: 11. DNA of the CDR3: TGTGCCAGCAGCCCCCGGCTAGGACAGGGCGCAGATACGCAGTATTTT. This sequence encodes CASSPRLGQGADTQYF.

Many counts were recorded for this clonotype. The chain combines TRBV6-1 with TRBJ2-7, with 8 bases matching TRBD2. Germline V gene sequence: CDR1 MNHNS, CDR2 SASEGT. The CDR3 loop spans 15 amino acids. V lost 3 bases to trimming and J lost 5 bases; unmatched junction nucleotides: 9. CDR3 in amino acids: CASSDTGLGSHEQYF. The CDR3 DNA reads as TGTGCCAGCAGTGATACGGGACTAGGGTCTCACGAGCAGTACTTC.

In its sample, this clonotype was seen many times. This chain uses TRBV4-3 with TRBJ1-1; tentative D call: TRBD1 (6 bases). The CDR3 is made up of 16 amino acids. V lost 1 base, J lost 2 bases, and 14 bases lay in between. The V gene's germline CDR1 is LGHNA and CDR2 YSLEER. The CDR3 region is CASSQGVGQSNTEAFF. DNA for the CDR3: TGCGCCAGCAGCCAAGGAGTAGGACAGAGTAACACTGAAGCTTTCTTT.

This clonotype came up many times. The CDR3 nucleotides read TGTGCCACCCGGACAGGGGTGTACACTGAAGCTTTCTTT. Its translation: CATRTGVYTEAFF. This chain connects TRBV6-1 to TRBJ1-1; 9 nucleotides match TRBD1. Germline-derived CDR1 and CDR2 are MNHNS and SASEGT. The V and J ends lost 10 bases and 3 bases, in that order; junction bases with no gene match: 6. The CDR3 extends over 13 amino acids.

Ten or more counts support this clonotype. The chain has TRBV28 and TRBJ1-2, with TRBD1 as a possible D gene (6 bases). Germline V CDR1 and CDR2: MDHEN, SYDVKM. Trimming cost V 5 bases and J 4 bases, with 20 bases left between them. This CDR3 contains 16 residues. The CDR3 here is CASSLEQGPDPYGYTF. CDR3 coding DNA: TGTGCCAGCAGTCTGGAGCAGGGGCCGGACCCCTATGGCTACACCTTC.

This clonotype is deemed medium-sized (0.01 to 0.1%). The chain links TRBV4-1 to TRBJ2-5; D might be TRBD1 (6 bases). The V gene lost 1 base and the J gene lost 5 bases, with 11 bases spanning the gap. This CDR3 comprises 14 residues. Germline lookup yields CDR1 MGHRA and CDR2 YSYEKL. The CDR3 DNA follows: TGCGCCAGCAGCCAAGTCGCAGGGGTGGAGACCCAGTACTTC. It translates to CASSQVAGVETQYF.

The J gene is TRBJ1-4, the V gene TRBV25-1; TRBD1 is a possible D gene (5 bases). The CDR3 spans 15 residues. Germline CDR1 reads MGHDK; CDR2 reads SYGVNS. Trimming removed 3 bases from V and 7 bases from J, with 15 bases in between. The DNA for the CDR3 is TGTGCCAGCAGTGAGTCCTTGGACAAATTTGAAAAACTGTTTTTT. Translated: CASSESLDKFEKLFF.

The sample holds many counts of this clonotype. The V gene is TRBV6-4, the J gene TRBJ2-3; 8 positions match TRBD2. Unmatched junction bases numbered 0, after V lost 3 bases and J lost 1 base. The CDR3 runs 14 residues. The germline V gene has CDR1 MRHNA and CDR2 SNTAGT. CDR3 residues: CASSERGGTDTQYF. In DNA, the CDR3 is TGTGCCAGCAGTGAGCGGGGGGGCACAGATACGCAGTATTTT.

The chain links TRBV29-1 to TRBJ2-2, with D perhaps matching TRBD2 (6 bases). This CDR3 is 15 amino acids long. With 6 bases removed from V and 2 bases from J, the gap between germline ends came to 16 bases. Germline CDR1 and CDR2: SQVTM and ANQGSEA. For the CDR3, the DNA is TGCAGCGTCGGACCGGGACTTCACAACACCGGGGAGCTGTTTTTT. It yields the protein CSVGPGLHNTGELFF.

This clonotype was found a few times. The chain links TRBV13 to TRBJ2-7; D not certain. The length of the CDR3 is 11 residues. The V end was cut by 0 bases, the J end by 7 bases, with 4 bases between. CDR1 and CDR2 from the germline V gene are PRHDT and FYEKMQ (reference sequence). CDR3 amino acids: CASSLGLEQYF. CDR3 nucleotides: TGTGCCAGCAGCTTAGGTTTAGAGCAGTACTTC.

This clonotype was counted ten times or more. V gene TRBV6-2 or TRBV6-3 combines with J gene TRBJ1-2; D call uncertain. Germline values: CDR1 MNHEY, CDR2 SVGEGT. The CDR3 loop spans 10 amino acids. V was trimmed by 6 bases and J by 2 bases, leaving 1 base between them. For the CDR3, the DNA is TGTGCCAGCAGGAACTATGGCTACACCTTC. This codes for CASRNYGYTF.

V is TRBV5-4 and J is TRBJ2-3; D is possibly TRBD2 (5 bases). The V end was cut by 3 bases, the J end by 2 bases, with 10 bases between. The CDR3 runs 14 residues. Germline lookup yields CDR1 SGHNT and CDR2 YYREEE (reference sequence). CDR3 loop: CASSSRTDTDTQYF. The CDR3 DNA reads as TGTGCCAGCAGCTCGCGGACTGACACAGATACGCAGTATTTT. Filled out from reference TRBV5-4 and TRBJ2-3, the complete variable domain reads ETGVTQSPTHLIKTRGQQVTLRCSSQSGHNTVSWYQQALGQGPQFIFQYYREEENGRGNFPPRFSGLQFPNYSSELNVNALELDDSALYLCASSSRTDTDTQYFGPGTRLTVL.

The sample holds a few counts of this clonotype. V usage is TRBV4-1 and J usage is TRBJ1-1, with 7 bases matching TRBD1. The length of the CDR3 is 18 residues. Germline CDR1 MGHRA, CDR2 YSYEKL. V lost 4 bases to trimming and J lost 1 base; unmatched junction nucleotides: 15. The CDR3 protein is CASSRRDRGLPPNTEAFF. Here the CDR3 DNA reads TGCGCCAGCAGCCGCCGGGACAGAGGGCTCCCACCGAACACTGAAGCTTTCTTT.

The V and J genes are TRBV5-1 and TRBJ1-2; perhaps TRBD1 as D (6 bases). From germline, CDR1 is SGHRS and CDR2 YFSETQ. V dropped 0 bases and J dropped 7 bases, with 13 bases sitting between them. The CDR3 sequence is 14 residues long. The CDR3 is CASSLETGLRGYTF. In nucleotides, the CDR3 is TGCGCCAGCAGCTTGGAAACAGGGTTGCGTGGCTACACCTTC.

This clonotype was seen at least ten times. The chain links TRBV10-2 to TRBJ1-4; D is ambiguous. The CDR3 is made up of 16 amino acids. The V gene lost 4 bases and the J gene lost 8 bases, with 20 bases spanning the gap. Per the germline V gene, CDR1 is WSHSY and CDR2 is SAAADI. The CDR3 DNA reads as TGCGCCAGCAGTGCGGTAGGAGGGCGAGGAGGGGAAAAACTGTTTTTT. Residues: CASSAVGGRGGEKLFF.

Of note for this clonotype: A read error may explain this, as a much larger clone is one base away. The rearrangement joins TRBV7-3 to TRBJ2-2, with 8 bases fitting TRBD2. The CDR3 is made up of 17 amino acids. Germline V gene data show CDR1 as SGHTA and CDR2 as FQGTGA. The chain's CDR3 is CASSFQAGLGNAGELFF. CDR3 nucleotide sequence: TGTGCCAGCAGCTTTCAAGCGGGACTAGGGAACGCCGGGGAGCTGTTTTTT.

This clonotype has a count of ten or more. CDR3 sequence (DNA): TGCAGTGCTAGACGGTCTAGCGGTGCCTCCTACAATGAGCAGTTCTTC. Its protein product is CSARRSSGASYNEQFF. The chain employs TRBV20-1 and TRBJ2-1, with 7 bases identical to TRBD2. The CDR3 totals 16 residues. Germline V gives CDR1 DFQATT, CDR2 SNEGSKA (reference sequence). The J segment lost 0 bases and the V segment lost 2 bases, leaving 7 bases of the junction unmatched.

This clonotype was found many times. V and J are TRBV7-2 and TRBJ2-7, with TRBD2 matching over 10 bases. The CDR3 is 14 residues long. With V trimmed by 3 bases and J by 2 bases, 1 base remained unmatched. From germline, CDR1 is SGHTA and CDR2 FQGNSA. DNA of the CDR3: TGTGCCAGCAGCTTCACTAGCGGGGCCTACGAGCAGTACGTC. Translated: CASSFTSGAYEQYV.

This clonotype showed up many times. J is TRBJ1-4 and V is TRBV27; D gene unclear. The germline V and J ends were trimmed by 6 bases and 8 bases, with 19 bases remaining between them. The CDR3 length is 15 residues. CDR1 is MNHEY and CDR2 is SMNVEV in the germline V gene (reference sequence). The DNA for the CDR3 is TGTGCCAGCAGACCAATCTCCGTACCGAAGGAAAAACTGTTTTTT. Protein sequence: CASRPISVPKEKLFF.

This clonotype was seen at least ten times. The genes are TRBV12-3 or TRBV12-4 and TRBJ2-2, with 10 nucleotides matching TRBD1. CDR3 size: 15 residues. V trimming: 3 bases; J trimming: 3 bases; junction bases outside the gene matches: 1. The CDR3 DNA is TGTGCCAGCAGTTTGGGACAGGGGTACACCGGGGAGCTGTTTTTT. Translated, it gives CASSLGQGYTGELFF.

The rearrangement uses TRBV20-1 and TRBJ1-5, with 9 bases identical to TRBD1. The germline gives CDR1 DFQATT, CDR2 SNEGSKA (reference sequence). The length of the CDR3 is 17 residues. With 2 bases clipped from V and 1 base from J, the junction kept 9 bases outside the gene matches. CDR3: CSARKPGQGESNQPQHF. In DNA, the CDR3 is TGCAGTGCTAGAAAACCGGGACAGGGTGAAAGCAATCAGCCCCAGCATTTT.

This clonotype was detected ten times or more. The genes are TRBV20-1 and TRBJ2-3; D could derive from TRBD1 or TRBD2 (5 bases each). Trimming took off 5 bases at V and 9 bases at J, with 15 bases between the two ends. The CDR3 totals 12 residues. Per germline, CDR1 DFQATT and CDR2 SNEGSKA (reference sequence). CDR3 region: CSAGPSWGTQYF. Written as DNA, the CDR3 is TGCAGTGCTGGACCCTCCTGGGGGACGCAGTATTTT.

This clonotype occurred many times. The V gene is TRBV5-1, the J gene TRBJ2-7; 8 bases match TRBD2. The germline gives CDR1 SGHRS, CDR2 YFSETQ. The ends lost 3 bases at V and 5 bases at J; junction bases unmatched: 4. The CDR3 runs 13 residues. The CDR3 sequence is CASSYSGENEQYF. The CDR3 DNA is TGCGCCAGCAGCTATAGCGGGGAGAACGAGCAGTACTTC.

This clonotype was observed many times. The chain joins TRBV6-5 to TRBJ2-3, with TRBD2 matching 10 bases. The CDR3 consists of 16 residues. V shed 1 base and J 4 bases; nucleotides not matched to a gene: 5. Germline CDR1 reads MNHEY; CDR2 reads SVGAGI. This CDR3 reads CASSYFPSGGPDTQYF. The CDR3 region has the DNA TGTGCCAGCAGTTACTTTCCTAGCGGGGGTCCAGATACGCAGTATTTT.